This TCR beta chain was sequenced for a study of pediatric ulcerative colitis. Points from the study as a whole: Clonal expansions reduced rectal repertoire diversity in acute severe colitis.

A word on this clone: Its target is not known.

Germline values: CDR1 MGHRA, CDR2 YSYEKL. The CDR3 runs to 20 residues. With V trimmed by 1 base and J by 1 base, 13 bases remained unmatched. Before the diagnostic colonoscopy, ulcerative colitis patients were free of immunosuppressive medication. The assay was immunoSEQ multiplex PCR, and TCRdb's table has in-frame clones only and misses some. Of around 65,000 clones in the sample, just over 75% are singletons; the top ten hold around 5.2%. The chain is built from TRBV4-1 and TRBJ1-5; 10 bases line up with TRBD1. The source of this sequence is a boy younger than 18 with moderate ulcerative colitis. Source material: blood. The CDR3 here is CASSQVSRDRGVGSNQPQHF. CDR3 DNA: TGCGCCAGCAGCCAAGTCTCTCGGGACAGGGGAGTGGGGAGCAATCAGCCCCAGCATTTT.